This T cell receptor beta chain was identified during a study of T cell responses to AZD1222 COVID-19 vaccine. Study-wide results and limits: Clonal diversity was possibly underestimated, and the donors were mostly white British, with more females. Seropositive AZD1222 recipients at baseline numbered only 6 or 7.

Remarks on this clone: The antigen remains undetermined.

V shed 0 bases and J shed 7 bases, with 9 bases lying between them. This CDR3 comprises 13 residues. Germline V gene sequence: CDR1 MNHNS, CDR2 SASEGT. The data were produced by immunoSEQ multiplex PCR, yet TCRdb's version contains in-frame clones alone and is incomplete. This table has 130,000 or so clones, 75% to 95% appearing once. Material: peripheral blood, obtained on day 0 of AZD1222 vaccination. This sequence was found in an adult in good health. The rearrangement links TRBV6-1 to TRBJ1-2; D is unclear. CDR3 DNA sequence: TGTGCCAGCAGTGAAGCGTACTCAGGTGGCTACACCTTC. It encodes CASSEAYSGGYTF.